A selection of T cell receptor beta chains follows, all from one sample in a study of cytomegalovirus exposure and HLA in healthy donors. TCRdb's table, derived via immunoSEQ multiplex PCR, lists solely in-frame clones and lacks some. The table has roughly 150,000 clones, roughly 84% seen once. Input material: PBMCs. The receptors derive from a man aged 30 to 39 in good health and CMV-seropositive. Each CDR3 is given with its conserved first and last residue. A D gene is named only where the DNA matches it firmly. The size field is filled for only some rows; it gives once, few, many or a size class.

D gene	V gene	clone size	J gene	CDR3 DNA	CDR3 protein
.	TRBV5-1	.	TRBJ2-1	TGCGCCAGCAGCTGGCTCGGGAGCGCCCAGAGGAGGTCCTACAATGAGCAGTTCTTC	CASSWLGSAQRRSYNEQFF
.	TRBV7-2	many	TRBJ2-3	TGTGCCACCGCCCCAGCGGGTACCACAGATACGCAGTATTTT	CATAPAGTTDTQYF
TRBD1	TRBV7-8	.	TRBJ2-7	TGTGCCAGCAGCCCAATGACAGGGGTTGAGCTCTCCTACGAGCAGTACTTC	CASSPMTGVELSYEQYF
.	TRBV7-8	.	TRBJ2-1	TGTGCCAGCAGCCATCGGAGCGGAACCCGGGACAATGAGCAGTTCTTC	CASSHRSGTRDNEQFF
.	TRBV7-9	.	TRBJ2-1	TGTGCCAGCAGCTTCCTCCTGGGCCATGAGCAGTTCTTC	CASSFLLGHEQFF
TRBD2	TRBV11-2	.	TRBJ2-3	TGTGCCAGCCCCCAGGGCCGGACTAGCGGGAGGGCAGAAGATACGCAGTATTTT	CASPQGRTSGRAEDTQYF
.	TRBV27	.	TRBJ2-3	TGTGCCAGCAGTTTGGCCTCTAGCACAGATACGCAGTATTTT	CASSLASSTDTQYF
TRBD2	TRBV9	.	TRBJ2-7	TGTGCCAGCAGCGTACTAGCGGACTACTCCTACGAGCAGTACTTC	CASSVLADYSYEQYF
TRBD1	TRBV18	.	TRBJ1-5	TGTGCCAGCTCACCATCCACAGGGGTTACCCATCAGCCCCAGCATTTT	CASSPSTGVTHQPQHF
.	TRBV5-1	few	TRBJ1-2	TGCGCCAGCAGCTTGGACAGCTACTATGGCTACACCTTC	CASSLDSYYGYTF
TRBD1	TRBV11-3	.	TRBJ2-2	TGTGCCAGCAGCTCCACAGGGGGCTACGGGGAGCTGTTTTTT	CASSSTGGYGELFF
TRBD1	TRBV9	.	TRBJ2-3	TGTGCCAGCAGCGTAGCTAGAGGGGGGAGGGGGACAGGGACAGATACGCAGTATTTT	CASSVARGGRGTGTDTQYF
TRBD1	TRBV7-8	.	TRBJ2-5	TGTGCCAGCAGCTCGGACTGGACAGGGACCCAGTACTTC	CASSSDWTGTQYF
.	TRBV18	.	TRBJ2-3	TGTGCCAGCTCACCGGACCGGGAAGATACGCAGTATTTT	CASSPDREDTQYF
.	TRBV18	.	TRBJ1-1	TGTGCCAGCTCACTCGGAGCTATGAACACTGAAGCTTTCTTT	CASSLGAMNTEAFF
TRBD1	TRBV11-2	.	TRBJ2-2	TGTGCCAGCAGCCCAGGGGGGAACACCGGGGAGCTGTTTTTT	CASSPGGNTGELFF
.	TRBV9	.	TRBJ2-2	TGTGCCAGCAGCGAGAGTTCATCCGGGACAAACACCGGGGAGCTGTTTTTT	CASSESSSGTNTGELFF
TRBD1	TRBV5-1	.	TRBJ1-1	TGCGCCAGCAGCACCGGGACAGGGGGCAGGTGGGACACTGAAGCTTTCTTT	CASSTGTGGRWDTEAFF
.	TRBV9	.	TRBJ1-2	TGTGCCAGCAGCGTAGATGACTCCTATGGCTACACCTTC	CASSVDDSYGYTF
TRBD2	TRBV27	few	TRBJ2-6	TGTGCCAGCAGTTTATTCGCCTGGCGGGGGGCCAGCTCTGGGGCCAACGTCCTGACTTTC	CASSLFAWRGASSGANVLTF
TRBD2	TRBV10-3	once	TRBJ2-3	TGTGCCATCTGGGCGGGAGGGTTTATAGATACGCAGTATTTT	CAIWAGGFIDTQYF
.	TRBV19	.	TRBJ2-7	TGTGCCAGTAGTATCAGGGTCGAGCAGTACTTC	CASSIRVEQYF
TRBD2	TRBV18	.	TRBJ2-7	TGTGCCAGCTCACCACCTCTTAGCGGGAGCCCCTACGAGCAGTACTTC	CASSPPLSGSPYEQYF
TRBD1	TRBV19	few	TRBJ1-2	TGTGCCAGTAGTATTCCCGGGACAGGGGGTACCGGCTACACCTTC	CASSIPGTGGTGYTF
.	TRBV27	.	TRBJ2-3	TGTGCCAGCAGTAGACGACTAGGCCGCACAGATACGCAGTATTTT	CASSRRLGRTDTQYF
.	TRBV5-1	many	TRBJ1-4	TGCGCCAGCAGCTTGGGAGGGGGAAGTGAAAAACTGTTTTTT	CASSLGGGSEKLFF
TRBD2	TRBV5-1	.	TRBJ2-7	TGCGCCAGCAGCATACAGCGGGAGTACGAGCAGTACTTC	CASSIQREYEQYF
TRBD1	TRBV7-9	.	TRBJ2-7	TGTGCCAGCAGCGTGACCGACAGGGGAGTCGAGCAGTACTTC	CASSVTDRGVEQYF
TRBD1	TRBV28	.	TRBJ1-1	TGTGCCAGCAGTCCCAGGGGGTTGACTGAAGCTTTCTTT	CASSPRGLTEAFF
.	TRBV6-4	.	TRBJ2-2	TGTGCCAGCAGTGAATTCGCAGGAACCACCGGGGAGCTGTTTTTT	CASSEFAGTTGELFF
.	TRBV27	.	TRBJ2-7	TGTGCCAGCAGTTTGGTGGGGCTAGGGATCTACGAGCAGTACTTC	CASSLVGLGIYEQYF
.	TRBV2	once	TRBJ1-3	TGTGCCAGCACCCTGTCCCAGGCTGGAAACACCATATATTTT	CASTLSQAGNTIYF
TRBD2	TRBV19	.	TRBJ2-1	TGTGCCAGTAGGCCGGGGACTAGCGGGAATCGGGGTGAGCAGTTCTTC	CASRPGTSGNRGEQFF
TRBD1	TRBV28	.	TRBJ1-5	TGTGCCAGCAGGGTGGGACAGGGCTATCAGCCCCAGCATTTT	CASRVGQGYQPQHF
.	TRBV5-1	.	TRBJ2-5	TGCGCCAGCAGCTGGTCCCCGACTAGGAAAGAGACCCAGTACTTC	CASSWSPTRKETQYF
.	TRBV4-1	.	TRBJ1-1	TGCGCCAGCAGCCCCGGGGCGGGAGGAACTGAAGCTTTCTTT	CASSPGAGGTEAFF
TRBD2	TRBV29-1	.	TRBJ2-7	TGCAGCGTTCTAGCGGGTTACGAGCAGTACTTC	CSVLAGYEQYF
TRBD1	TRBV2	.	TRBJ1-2	TGTGCCAGCAGCGAGGACAGGGAACTCTATGGCTACACCTTC	CASSEDRELYGYTF
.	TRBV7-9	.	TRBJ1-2	TGTGCCAGCAGCTTAGGTACGGGGAACTATGGCTACACCTTC	CASSLGTGNYGYTF
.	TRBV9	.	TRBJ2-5	TGTGCCAGCAGCGTAGCGGGACACGGACAAGAGACCCAGTACTTC	CASSVAGHGQETQYF